A selection of T cell receptor beta chains follows, all from one sample in a study of response to subunit inactivated influenza vaccine. TCRdb re-analysed the RT-PCR reads in MiXCR, keeping a single row per CDR3 protein. The sample shows roughly 650,000 distinct CDR3 sequences, 15% to 19% of them seen only once. The sample here was PBMCs from blood, taken roughly 12 days after vaccination. Source of these receptors: a man in his forties or fifties who received an inactivated influenza vaccine. Both conserved end residues are part of each CDR3. The D gene is left open where the match is weak. The size entry is marked missing in some rows and otherwise reads once, few, many or a size class.

>TRBJ2-7|TRBV4-3|few|TRBD2
CASSQNLWGLAGYEQYF
TGCGCCAGCAGCCAGAACCTTTGGGGACTAGCGGGATACGAGCAGTACTTC
>TRBJ1-2|TRBV7-9|few|TRBD1
CASSPATGGFGYTF
TGTGCCAGCAGTCCAGCGACAGGGGGCTTTGGCTACACCTTC
>TRBJ2-1|TRBV5-1|many|TRBD2
CASSPPTSGSLNEQFF
TGCGCCAGCAGCCCACCGACTAGCGGGAGCCTCAATGAGCAGTTCTTC
>TRBJ2-5|TRBV3-1|many|.
CASTSLIGTRQETQYF
TGTGCCAGCACCTCACTAATCGGGACAAGACAAGAGACCCAGTACTTC
>TRBJ2-1|TRBV4-1|few|.
CASSQALGSSYNEQFF
TGCGCCAGCAGCCAAGCTCTGGGCAGCTCCTACAATGAGCAGTTCTTC
>TRBJ2-1|TRBV28|.|.
CAIIDAELNEQFF
TGTGCCATTATTGACGCGGAGCTAAATGAGCAGTTCTTC
>TRBJ2-5|TRBV5-1|once|TRBD1
CASSPTIQGVAGETQYF
TGCGCCAGCAGCCCTACCATACAGGGGGTGGCCGGGGAGACCCAGTACTTC
>TRBJ2-7|TRBV18|.|.
CASSRLTSTYEQYF
TGTGCCAGCTCACGCCTGACATCCACCTACGAGCAGTACTTC
>TRBJ2-3|TRBV5-1|.|.
CASSFSEPSTDTQYF
TGCGCCAGCAGCTTCTCGGAGCCCAGCACAGATACGCAGTATTTT
>TRBJ2-2|TRBV7-8|.|TRBD1
CASSPQGAGELFF
TGTGCCAGCAGCCCCCAGGGGGCCGGGGAGCTGTTTTTT
>TRBJ2-5|TRBV9|few|TRBD1
CASSADRGPSETQYF
TGTGCCAGCAGCGCTGACAGGGGCCCCAGCGAGACCCAGTACTTC
>TRBJ2-7|TRBV12-3/TRBV12-4|.|TRBD2
CASSLSGGRHEQYF
TGTGCCAGCAGTTTGTCGGGGGGTAGGCACGAGCAGTACTTC
>TRBJ2-2|TRBV20-1|few|TRBD1
CSATTTARGPSIGELFF
TGCAGTGCTACAACCACGGCTAGGGGGCCATCCATAGGGGAGCTGTTTTTT
>TRBJ1-2|TRBV29-1|few|.
CSVEDRRYGYTF
TGCAGCGTTGAAGATCGTCGCTATGGCTACACCTTC
>TRBJ2-3|TRBV10-3|once|.
CAISNRGTDTQYF
TGTGCCATCAGTAACAGGGGCACAGATACGCAGTATTTT
>TRBJ2-1|TRBV6-2/TRBV6-3|.|.
CASSPCRVGVCEQFF
TGTGCCAGCAGCCCATGTAGGGTTGGGGTATGCGAGCAGTTCTTC
>TRBJ2-1|TRBV4-2|few|TRBD2
CASSQDRAGGLYNEQFF
TGTGCCAGCAGCCAAGATCGCGCGGGGGGGCTTTACAATGAGCAGTTCTTC
>TRBJ2-1|TRBV3-1|few|TRBD2
CASSQVVGLAGYNEQFF
TGTGCCAGCAGCCAAGTGGTTGGACTAGCAGGTTACAATGAGCAGTTCTTC
>TRBJ2-2|TRBV7-6|.|.
CASSLWAGNTGELFF
TGTGCCAGCAGCTTATGGGCGGGGAACACCGGGGAGCTGTTTTTT
>TRBJ2-7|TRBV20-1|.|TRBD2
CSASWASGTYEQYF
TGCAGTGCTAGTTGGGCTAGCGGGACCTACGAGCAGTACTTC
>TRBJ2-7|TRBV29-1|.|.
CSVETVNPYEQYF
TGCAGCGTTGAAACGGTCAATCCCTACGAGCAGTACTTC
>TRBJ2-2|TRBV27|few|.
CASSFMANTGELFF
TGTGCCAGCAGTTTTATGGCGAACACCGGGGAGCTGTTTTTT
>TRBJ2-3|TRBV7-2|.|.
CASSLQRQGGDTQYF
TGTGCCAGCAGCCTACAGAGGCAGGGTGGCGATACGCAGTATTTT
>TRBJ2-5|TRBV12-3/TRBV12-4|.|TRBD1
CASSRTGIETQYF
TGTGCCAGCAGTCGGACAGGCATCGAGACCCAGTACTTC
>TRBJ2-1|TRBV7-2|.|TRBD2
CASSLARGGPTYNEQFF
TGTGCCAGCAGCTTAGCGCGGGGGGGTCCGACCTACAATGAGCAGTTCTTC
>TRBJ2-1|TRBV2|.|.
CASSEGLLNEQFF
TGTGCCAGCAGTGAAGGGCTATTGAATGAGCAGTTCTTC
>TRBJ2-7|TRBV20-1|few|TRBD1
CSAWDRGHEQYF
TGCAGTGCTTGGGACAGGGGGCACGAGCAGTACTTC
>TRBJ2-3|TRBV5-1|.|.
CASSLGADLLRDTQYF
TGCGCCAGCAGCTTGGGGGCCGACCTTTTGAGGGATACGCAGTATTTT
>TRBJ2-7|TRBV7-9|few|.
CASSPLVGASPYEQYF
TGTGCCAGCAGCCCCCTTGTGGGGGCATCCCCCTACGAGCAGTACTTC
>TRBJ1-6|TRBV29-1|many|.
CSVWPPAGNSPLHF
TGCAGCGTCTGGCCCCCCGCGGGTAATTCACCCCTCCACTTT
>TRBJ2-1|TRBV7-8|many|TRBD2
CASSPERGGISSNEQFF
TGTGCCAGCAGCCCCGAGCGGGGGGGCATATCCTCCAATGAGCAGTTCTTC
>TRBJ2-5|TRBV5-6|.|.
CASSLVWARETQYF
TGTGCCAGCAGCTTGGTTTGGGCCAGGGAGACCCAGTACTTC
>TRBJ1-1|TRBV7-9|many|.
CASSLGETVRAFF
TGTGCCAGCAGCTTAGGGGAGACGGTGCGGGCTTTCTTT
>TRBJ2-1|TRBV24-1|many|.
CATSVSYLARSYNEQFF
TGTGCCACCAGTGTCTCCTACCTAGCGCGATCCTACAATGAGCAGTTCTTC
>TRBJ1-2|TRBV3-1|.|.
CASSQNKAGYGYTF
TGTGCCAGCAGCCAAAATAAAGCGGGCTATGGCTACACCTTC
>TRBJ1-5|TRBV4-1|.|.
CASSQDSDPEVNQPQHF
TGCGCCAGCAGCCAAGATTCGGACCCCGAGGTTAATCAGCCCCAGCATTTT
>TRBJ2-5|TRBV4-3|many|TRBD2
CASSRGLADLQETQYF
TGCGCCAGCAGCCGGGGACTAGCGGACCTCCAAGAGACCCAGTACTTC
>TRBJ2-1|TRBV19|few|.
CASNPGDVNNEQFF
TGTGCCAGTAATCCGGGAGACGTTAACAATGAGCAGTTCTTC
>TRBJ2-1|TRBV20-1|few|.
CSARDPNRNNEQFF
TGCAGTGCTAGAGATCCCAACAGAAACAATGAGCAGTTCTTC
>TRBJ1-2|TRBV4-3|.|TRBD1
CASSQAAGTGNTNYGYTF
TGCGCCAGCAGCCAAGCAGCCGGGACAGGGAATACTAACTATGGCTACACCTTC
>TRBJ1-6|TRBV12-3/TRBV12-4|.|.
CASRQESSYNSPLHF
TGTGCCAGCAGGCAGGAAAGCTCCTATAATTCACCCCTCCACTTT
>TRBJ2-5|TRBV12-3/TRBV12-4|.|.
CASSLVGGRETQYF
TGTGCCAGCAGTTTAGTGGGGGGAAGAGAGACCCAGTACTTC
>TRBJ2-3|TRBV12-3/TRBV12-4|few|.
CASGITGKRTDTQYF
TGTGCCAGCGGAATAACAGGGAAACGCACAGATACGCAGTATTTT
>TRBJ2-7|TRBV5-1|few|.
CASAGHREQYF
TGCGCCAGCGCCGGCCACCGCGAGCAGTACTTC
>TRBJ2-7|TRBV7-2|few|.
CASSLDRGKSYEQYF
TGTGCCAGCAGCTTAGATCGGGGGAAGTCCTACGAGCAGTACTTC
>TRBJ1-1|TRBV6-2/TRBV6-3|few|.
CASSYSGLLGTEAFF
TGTGCCAGCAGTTACTCGGGCCTTTTGGGCACTGAAGCTTTCTTT
>TRBJ1-1|TRBV7-6|few|.
CASSLGTSNTEAFF
TGTGCCAGCAGCTTAGGCACCTCGAACACTGAAGCTTTCTTT
>TRBJ2-7|TRBV7-8|.|.
CASSLELELYEQYF
TGTGCCAGCAGCTTAGAGTTGGAGCTTTACGAGCAGTACTTC
>TRBJ2-1|TRBV5-1|once|.
CASSQRATSNEQFF
TGCGCCAGCAGTCAACGGGCTACTAGCAATGAGCAGTTCTTC
>TRBJ2-5|TRBV7-2|few|.
CASSLSLRGNQETQYF
TGTGCCAGCAGCTTATCGCTGCGGGGCAACCAAGAGACCCAGTACTTC
>TRBJ2-7|TRBV2|.|TRBD1
CASTWTGGSYEQYF
TGTGCCAGCACTTGGACAGGGGGTTCCTACGAGCAGTACTTC
>TRBJ2-3|TRBV11-2|.|.
CASSLDQGLSTDTQYF
TGTGCCAGCAGCTTAGATCAGGGGCTTAGCACAGATACGCAGTATTTT